This T cell receptor beta chain was retrieved from a study of OX40 agonist ivuxolimab in advanced cancers. Repertoires were generated with immunoSEQ multiplex PCR, while TCRdb's copy carries only in-frame clones and drops some. Of 95,000 to 100,000 clones in the sample, roughly 93% were seen once. This CDR3 spans 13 amino acids. Trimming pared 7 bases from V and 4 bases from J, leaving 16 bases between. Germline V gives CDR1 SQVTM, CDR2 ANQGSEA. The rearrangement joins TRBV29-1 to TRBJ1-2; possibly TRBD1 for D (6 bases). The clonotype originates from an adult with an advanced solid tumor such as melanoma, head and neck, liver or kidney cancer. Sequencing was performed on CD4+ or CD8+ T cells sorted from blood, taken in a trial of the OX40 agonist ivuxolimab. Written as DNA, the CDR3 is TGCAGCGCCGACGCCGGGACAAGCTATGGCTACACCTTC. This sequence encodes CSADAGTSYGYTF.